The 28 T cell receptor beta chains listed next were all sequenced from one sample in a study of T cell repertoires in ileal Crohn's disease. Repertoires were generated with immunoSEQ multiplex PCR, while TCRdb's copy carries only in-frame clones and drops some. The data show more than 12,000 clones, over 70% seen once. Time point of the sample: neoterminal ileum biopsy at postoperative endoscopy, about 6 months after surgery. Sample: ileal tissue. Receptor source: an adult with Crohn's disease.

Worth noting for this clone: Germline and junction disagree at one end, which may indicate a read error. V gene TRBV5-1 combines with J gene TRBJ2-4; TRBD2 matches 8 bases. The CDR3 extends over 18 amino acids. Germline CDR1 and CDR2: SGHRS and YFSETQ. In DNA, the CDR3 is TGCGCCAGCAGCCTATCCTCAACTAGCGGCAACCCACAAAGCATTCAGTGCTTC. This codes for CASSLSSTSGNPQSIQCF.

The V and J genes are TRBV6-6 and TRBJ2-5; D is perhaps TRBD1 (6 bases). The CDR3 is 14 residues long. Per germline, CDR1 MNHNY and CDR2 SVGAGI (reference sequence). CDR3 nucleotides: TGTGCTGTCAGGGGAGCTATTTTGTCGGAGACCCAGTACTTC. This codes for CAVRGAILSETQYF.

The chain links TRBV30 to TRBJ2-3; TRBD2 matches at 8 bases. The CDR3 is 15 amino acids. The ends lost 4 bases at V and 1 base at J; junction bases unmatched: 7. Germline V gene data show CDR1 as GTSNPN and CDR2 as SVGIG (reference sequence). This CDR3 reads CAWNWDGGGTDTQYF. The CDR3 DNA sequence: TGTGCCTGGAATTGGGACGGGGGGGGCACAGATACGCAGTATTTT.

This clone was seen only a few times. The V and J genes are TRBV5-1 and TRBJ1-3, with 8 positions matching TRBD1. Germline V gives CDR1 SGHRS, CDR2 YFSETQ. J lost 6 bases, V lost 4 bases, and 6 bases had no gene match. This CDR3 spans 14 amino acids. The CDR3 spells CASSVGQGANTIYF. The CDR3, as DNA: TGCGCCAGCAGCGTCGGACAGGGTGCAAACACCATATATTTT.

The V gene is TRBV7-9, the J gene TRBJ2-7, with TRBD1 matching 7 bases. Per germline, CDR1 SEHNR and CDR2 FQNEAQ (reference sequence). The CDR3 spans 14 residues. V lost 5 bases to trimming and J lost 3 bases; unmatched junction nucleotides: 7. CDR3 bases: TGTGCCAGCAGCCTATCAGGACAGGTCTACGAGCAGTACTTC. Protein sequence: CASSLSGQVYEQYF.

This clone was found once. The CDR3 DNA reads TGTGCCAGTAGTATAGATTTAAAGGGAGTGGCCGCTGAAGCTTTCTTT. Translation: CASSIDLKGVAAEAFF. The V gene is TRBV19, the J gene TRBJ1-1; D gene uncertain. The CDR3 loop spans 16 amino acids. The germline V gene has CDR1 LNHDA and CDR2 SQIVND (reference sequence). Trimming took 0 bases from V and 6 from J, leaving 17 bases between them.

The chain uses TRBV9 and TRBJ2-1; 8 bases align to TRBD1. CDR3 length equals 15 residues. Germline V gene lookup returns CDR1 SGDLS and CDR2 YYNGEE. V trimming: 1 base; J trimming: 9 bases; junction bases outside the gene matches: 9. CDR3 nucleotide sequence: TGTGCCAGCAGCGTAACAGGGGGTGTAAATGGTGAGCAGTTCTTC. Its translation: CASSVTGGVNGEQFF.

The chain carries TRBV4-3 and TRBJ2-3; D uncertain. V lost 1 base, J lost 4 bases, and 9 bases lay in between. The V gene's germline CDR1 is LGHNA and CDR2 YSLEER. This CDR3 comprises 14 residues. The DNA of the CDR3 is TGCGCCAGCAGCCAAGCCCCCACCGCAGATACGCAGTATTTT. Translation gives CASSQAPTADTQYF.

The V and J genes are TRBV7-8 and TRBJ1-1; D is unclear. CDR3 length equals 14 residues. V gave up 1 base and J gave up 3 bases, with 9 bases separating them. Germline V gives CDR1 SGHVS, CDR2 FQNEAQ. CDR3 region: CASSLGQLYTEAFF. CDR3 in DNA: TGTGCCAGCAGCTTAGGGCAGCTATACACTGAAGCTTTCTTT. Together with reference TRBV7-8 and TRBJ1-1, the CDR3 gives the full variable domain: GAGVSQSPRYKVAKRGQDVALRCDPISGHVSLFWYQQALGQGPEFLTYFQNEAQLDKSGLPSDRFFAERPEGSVSTLKIQRTQQEDSAVYLCASSLGQLYTEAFFGQGTRLTVV.

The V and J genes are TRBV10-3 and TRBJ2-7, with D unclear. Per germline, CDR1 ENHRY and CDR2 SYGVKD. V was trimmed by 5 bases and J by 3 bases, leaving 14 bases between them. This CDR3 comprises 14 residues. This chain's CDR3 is CAISFKDTDYEQYF. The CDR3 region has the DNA TGTGCCATCAGTTTCAAGGATACCGACTACGAGCAGTACTTC.

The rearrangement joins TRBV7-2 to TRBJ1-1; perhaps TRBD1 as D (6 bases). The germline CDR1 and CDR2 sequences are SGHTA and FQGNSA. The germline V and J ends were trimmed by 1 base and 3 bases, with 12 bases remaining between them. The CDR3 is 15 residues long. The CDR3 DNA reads TGTGCCAGCAGCTTAGGGTACAGGGCTGACACTGAAGCTTTCTTT. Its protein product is CASSLGYRADTEAFF.

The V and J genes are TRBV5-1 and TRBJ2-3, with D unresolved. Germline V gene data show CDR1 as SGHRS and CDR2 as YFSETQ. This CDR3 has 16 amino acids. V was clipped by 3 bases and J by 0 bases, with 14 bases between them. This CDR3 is CASSSGLGKSTDTQYF. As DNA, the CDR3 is TGCGCCAGCAGCTCCGGTCTAGGGAAAAGCACAGATACGCAGTATTTT.

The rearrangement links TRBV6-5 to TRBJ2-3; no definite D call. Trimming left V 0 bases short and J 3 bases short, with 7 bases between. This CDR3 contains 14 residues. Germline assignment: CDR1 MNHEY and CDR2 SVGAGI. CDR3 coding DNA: TGTGCCAGCAGTTACTCTCAGGCAACAGATACGCAGTATTTT. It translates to CASSYSQATDTQYF.

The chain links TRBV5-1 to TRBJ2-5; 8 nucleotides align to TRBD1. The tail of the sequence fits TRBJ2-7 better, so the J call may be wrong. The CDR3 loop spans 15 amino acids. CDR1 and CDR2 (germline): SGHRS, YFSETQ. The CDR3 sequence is CASTDRGMASYEQYF. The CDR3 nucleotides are TGCGCCAGCACCGACAGGGGCATGGCATCCTACGAGCAGTACTTC.

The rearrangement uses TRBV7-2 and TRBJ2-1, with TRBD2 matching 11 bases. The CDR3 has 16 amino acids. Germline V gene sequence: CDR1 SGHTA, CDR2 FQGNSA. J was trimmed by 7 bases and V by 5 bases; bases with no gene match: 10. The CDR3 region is CASSRNSGGAGNEQFF. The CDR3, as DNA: TGTGCCAGCAGCCGAAATAGCGGGGGGGCTGGTAATGAGCAGTTCTTC.

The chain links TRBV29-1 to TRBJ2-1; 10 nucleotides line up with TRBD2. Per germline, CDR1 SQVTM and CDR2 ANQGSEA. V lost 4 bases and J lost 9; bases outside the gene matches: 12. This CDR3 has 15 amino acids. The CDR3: CSVGVSSGGPTEQFF. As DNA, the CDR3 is TGCAGCGTTGGGGTTTCTAGCGGGGGTCCCACTGAGCAGTTCTTC.

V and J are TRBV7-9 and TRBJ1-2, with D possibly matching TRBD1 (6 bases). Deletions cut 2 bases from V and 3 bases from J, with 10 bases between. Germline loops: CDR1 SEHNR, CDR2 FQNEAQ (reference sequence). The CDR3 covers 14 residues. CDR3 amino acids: CASSLTGIHYGYTF. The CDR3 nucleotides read TGTGCCAGCAGCTTAACAGGGATACACTATGGCTACACCTTC.

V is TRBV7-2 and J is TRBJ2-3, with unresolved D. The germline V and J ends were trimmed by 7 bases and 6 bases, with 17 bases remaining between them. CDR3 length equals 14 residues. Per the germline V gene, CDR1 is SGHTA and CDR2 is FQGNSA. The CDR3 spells CASTPTLASDTQYF. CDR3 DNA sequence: TGTGCCAGCACGCCAACTCTGGCGTCGGATACGCAGTATTTT.

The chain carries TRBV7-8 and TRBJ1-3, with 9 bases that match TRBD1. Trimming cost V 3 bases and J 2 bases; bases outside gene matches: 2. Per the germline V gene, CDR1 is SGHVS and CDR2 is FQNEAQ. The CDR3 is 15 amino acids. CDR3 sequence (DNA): TGTGCCAGCAGCTTCGACAGGGGGACTGGAAACACCATATATTTT. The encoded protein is CASSFDRGTGNTIYF. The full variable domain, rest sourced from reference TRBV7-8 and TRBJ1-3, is GAGVSQSPRYKVAKRGQDVALRCDPISGHVSLFWYQQALGQGPEFLTYFQNEAQLDKSGLPSDRFFAERPEGSVSTLKIQRTQQEDSAVYLCASSFDRGTGNTIYFGEGSWLTVV.

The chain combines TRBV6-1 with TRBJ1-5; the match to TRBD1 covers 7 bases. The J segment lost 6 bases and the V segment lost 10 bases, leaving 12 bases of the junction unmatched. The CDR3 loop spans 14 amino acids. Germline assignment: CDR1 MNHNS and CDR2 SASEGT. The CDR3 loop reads CAIKGLGGSQPQHF. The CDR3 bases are TGTGCCATCAAGGGGCTAGGGGGCTCTCAGCCCCAGCATTTT.

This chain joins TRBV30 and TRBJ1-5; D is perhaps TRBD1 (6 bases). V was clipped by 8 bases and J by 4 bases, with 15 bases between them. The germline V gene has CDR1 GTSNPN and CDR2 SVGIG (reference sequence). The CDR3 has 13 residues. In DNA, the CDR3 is TGTGCCCTGGGTGGAGGGGGGAATCAGCCCCAGCATTTT. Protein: CALGGGGNQPQHF.

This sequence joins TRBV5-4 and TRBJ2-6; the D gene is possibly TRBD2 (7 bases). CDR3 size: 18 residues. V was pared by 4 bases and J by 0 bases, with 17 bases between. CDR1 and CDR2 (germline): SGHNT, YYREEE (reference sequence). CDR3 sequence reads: CASSRGGGGGSGANVLTF. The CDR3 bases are TGTGCCAGCAGCCGAGGGGGGGGTGGTGGCTCTGGGGCCAACGTCCTGACTTTC.

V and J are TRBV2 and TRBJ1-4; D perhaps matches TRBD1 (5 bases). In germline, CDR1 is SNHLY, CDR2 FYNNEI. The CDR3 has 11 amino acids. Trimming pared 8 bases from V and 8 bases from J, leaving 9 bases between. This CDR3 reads CASGAGEKLFF. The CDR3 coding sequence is TGTGCCAGCGGGGCAGGCGAAAAACTGTTTTTT.

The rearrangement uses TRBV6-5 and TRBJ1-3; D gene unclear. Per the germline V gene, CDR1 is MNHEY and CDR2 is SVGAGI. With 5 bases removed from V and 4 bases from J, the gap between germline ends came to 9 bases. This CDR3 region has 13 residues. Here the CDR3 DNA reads TGTGCCAGCAGTAGGCCGTCGGGAAACACCATATATTTT. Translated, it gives CASSRPSGNTIYF.

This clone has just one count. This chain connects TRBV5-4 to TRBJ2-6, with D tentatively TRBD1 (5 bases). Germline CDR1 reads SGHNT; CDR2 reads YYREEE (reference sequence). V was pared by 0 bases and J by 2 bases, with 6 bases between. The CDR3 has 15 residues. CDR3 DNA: TGTGCCAGCAGCTTGGTCAGGGCTGGGGCCAACGTCCTGACTTTC. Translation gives CASSLVRAGANVLTF.

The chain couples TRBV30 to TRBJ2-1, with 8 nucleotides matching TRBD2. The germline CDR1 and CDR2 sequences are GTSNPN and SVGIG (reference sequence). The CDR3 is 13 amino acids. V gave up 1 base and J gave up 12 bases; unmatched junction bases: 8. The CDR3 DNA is TGTGCCTGGAGTGCGCCCAGCCGGGGGGGGCAGTTCTTC. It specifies CAWSAPSRGGQFF.

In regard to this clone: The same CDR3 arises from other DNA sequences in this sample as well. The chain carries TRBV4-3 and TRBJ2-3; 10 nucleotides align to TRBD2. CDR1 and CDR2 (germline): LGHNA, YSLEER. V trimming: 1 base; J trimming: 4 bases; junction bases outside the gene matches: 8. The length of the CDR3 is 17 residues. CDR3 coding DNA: TGCGCCAGCAGCCAAGTGGGGAGCGGGAGGGCTGCAGATACGCAGTATTTT. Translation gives CASSQVGSGRAADTQYF.

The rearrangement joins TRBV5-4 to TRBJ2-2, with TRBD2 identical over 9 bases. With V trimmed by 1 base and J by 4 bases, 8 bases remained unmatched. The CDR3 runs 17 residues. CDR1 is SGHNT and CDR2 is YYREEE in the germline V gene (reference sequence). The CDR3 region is CASSLLAGASSTGELFF. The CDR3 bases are TGTGCCAGCAGCTTGTTAGCGGGGGCCTCGAGCACCGGGGAGCTGTTTTTT.